This is a list of T cell receptor beta chains from one sample in a study of CD4 and CD8 cells across lung adenocarcinoma regions. One entry per CDR3 protein, called by TCRdb with MiXCR from the PCR reads. Of about 16,000 distinct CDR3 sequences in the sample, 55% are singletons; the top ten hold 32%. The sample taken for sequencing was CD8+ T cells from the center of a lung tumor. The source of these receptors is a female donor with lung adenocarcinoma. The CD4 and CD8 labels of this study may be unreliable. Both conserved end residues are trimmed from each CDR3. The order of the fields is CDR3 length, V gene, CDR3 protein.

len: 14
v_gene: TRBV4-1
CDR3aa: ASSVPERGGTNTQY

len: 9
v_gene: TRBV7-7
CDR3aa: ASGLGETQY

len: 11
v_gene: TRBV10-3
CDR3aa: ANRDHVQETQY

len: 13
v_gene: TRBV12-3/TRBV12-4
CDR3aa: ASTLGRTNTGELF

len: 12
v_gene: TRBV27
CDR3aa: GSRLRWAKDTQY

len: 12
v_gene: TRBV11-3
CDR3aa: ASSLVGVDNEQF

len: 9
v_gene: TRBV6-1
CDR3aa: ASGYIRELF

len: 16
v_gene: TRBV4-1
CDR3aa: ASSRGGSGGRGTDTQY

len: 12
v_gene: TRBV25-1
CDR3aa: AGRGGRGKKTQY

len: 14
v_gene: TRBV5-1
CDR3aa: ASSGGTSGGEETQY

len: 12
v_gene: TRBV6-5
CDR3aa: ASSYSRMYNEQF

len: 11
v_gene: TRBV6-1
CDR3aa: ASSVGGTGEQF

len: 12
v_gene: TRBV6-5
CDR3aa: ASSYSPHEGSQY

len: 14
v_gene: TRBV6-1
CDR3aa: ASSPRGLSAKNIQY

len: 9
v_gene: TRBV10-3
CDR3aa: AADGYYEQY

len: 12
v_gene: TRBV6-1
CDR3aa: ASSGQGGSYEQY

len: 14
v_gene: TRBV24-1
CDR3aa: ATSDTPGQGAETQY

len: 16
v_gene: TRBV4-1
CDR3aa: ASSRADGARGAKDTQY

len: 12
v_gene: TRBV10-1
CDR3aa: GSRGLRAKDTQY

len: 14
v_gene: TRBV6-5
CDR3aa: ASSYSEAGSTGTQF

len: 10
v_gene: TRBV6-1
CDR3aa: ASSMEVGEQY

len: 11
v_gene: TRBV6-5
CDR3aa: ASSWGPNYGYT

len: 12
v_gene: TRBV6-1
CDR3aa: ASSGGLATDIQY

len: 12
v_gene: TRBV6-1
CDR3aa: AGRGGTGTETQY